Listed here is a single TCR beta chain. Its antigen target is currently unknown. No per-base quality is available; no much larger clone lies one base away. The germline V gene supplies CDR1 KGHSH and CDR2 LQKENI. V is shortened by 4 bases, J by 4 bases, and the region joining them spans 16 bases. The CDR3 spans 15 residues, from the cysteine through the phenylalanine. Left in the record is the CDR3 DNA by itself, 45 bases read in frame from the first base. This specimen comes from a study of PD-1 blockade in mismatch repair-deficient tumors (TCRdb year 2017). Broadly, across the study: The trial enrolled some 82 consecutive patients with over 10 mismatch repair-deficient cancer types between September 2013 and 2016, all previously treated and progressing. Deep sequencing of TCR CDR3 regions was used to track tumor-associated T cell clones in peripheral blood of patients responding to PD-1 blockade.

Library preparation used the immunoSEQ multiplex PCR assay. Sourced from immuneACCESS, this table was stored by TCRdb with only in-frame sequences that have V and J called. A share of the clones is absent; for the studies checked, an unresolved V gene accounts for under half, and the remainder has no known explanation. This sample is represented by about 130,000 clones; roughly 90% of them were singletons. The ten biggest clones cover around 11% of the sample. For each enrolled patient, mismatch repair deficiency was established using either polymerase chain reaction or immunohistochemistry. Three patients who responded to pembrolizumab therapy underwent TCR sequencing. Pembrolizumab PD-1 blockade was prospectively tested in advanced mismatch repair-deficient cancers, regardless of tissue of origin, in the phase II trial. Serial peripheral blood T cell samples were collected before and at multiple times after starting PD-1 blockade. Blood sampling times were reported as weeks after the first pembrolizumab dose.

Results the study describes overall, beyond this receptor: After pembrolizumab, tumor-resident clones, which were often undetectable in blood before treatment, expanded rapidly and then contracted, generally ahead of radiologic responses.

This receptor was obtained from an adult with mismatch repair-deficient cancer. In this chain, TRBV18 is recombined with TRBJ1-1, with no confident D gene call. This sample comprised peripheral blood, obtained about 17 months after starting pembrolizumab. The CDR3: CASSRVSGGGTEAFF. The DNA sequence is TGTGCCAGCTCACGAGTTAGTGGCGGCGGCACTGAAGCTTTCTTT.